This T cell receptor beta chain was captured in a study of blood T cell repertoires in COVID-19. Study details: In each case, the material was cDNA or gDNA derived from T cells, B-cell-depleted T cells, or PBMCs.

Authors' processing steps: By means of reference gene primer amplification, nucleated cell counts were estimated. Measured with immunoSEQ multiplex PCR; TCRdb has only the in-frame clones, and not every one. The V and J calls and clone size were taken over from that table, and D and trimming were inferred from the DNA. The sample yields around 370,000 clones, 80% to 90% seen once. In germline, CDR1 is SGHVS, CDR2 FNYEAQ. V was pared by 1 base and J by 10 bases, with 8 bases between. This CDR3 contains 13 residues. The sequencing sample was made of peripheral blood. The TCR was taken from a woman between 50 and 59 years old with COVID-19, enrolled during active disease. V usage is TRBV7-6 and J usage is TRBJ1-6; D gene unclear. The CDR3 DNA is TGTGCCAGCAGCTTAGAAGTGAGGTCACCCCTCCACTTT. It translates to CASSLEVRSPLHF. The full variable domain, rest sourced from reference TRBV7-6 and TRBJ1-6, is GAGVSQSPRYKVTKRGQDVALRCDPISGHVSLYWYRQALGQGPEFLTYFNYEAQQDKSGLPNDRFSAERPEGSISTLTIQRTEQRDSAMYRCASSLEVRSPLHFGNGTRLTVT.